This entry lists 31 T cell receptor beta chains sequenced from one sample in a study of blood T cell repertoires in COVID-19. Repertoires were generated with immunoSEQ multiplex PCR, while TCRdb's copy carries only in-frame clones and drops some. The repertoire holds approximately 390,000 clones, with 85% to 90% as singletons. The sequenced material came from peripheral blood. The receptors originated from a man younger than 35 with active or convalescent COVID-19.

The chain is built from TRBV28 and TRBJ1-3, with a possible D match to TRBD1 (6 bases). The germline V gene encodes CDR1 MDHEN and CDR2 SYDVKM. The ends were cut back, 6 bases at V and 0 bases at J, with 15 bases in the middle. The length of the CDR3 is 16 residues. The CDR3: CASRDTGPSSGNTIYF. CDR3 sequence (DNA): TGTGCCAGCAGGGATACAGGGCCTAGCTCTGGAAACACCATATATTTT.

The CDR3 nucleotides are TGCGCCAGCAAGCCAGGGGGCTACGGCAATCAGCCCCAGCATTTT. Translated, it gives CASKPGGYGNQPQHF. The rearrangement uses TRBV5-1 and TRBJ1-5; TRBD1 agrees at 8 bases. The CDR3 covers 15 residues. Germline V lookup: CDR1 SGHRS, CDR2 YFSETQ. Trimming cost V 6 bases and J 2 bases; bases outside gene matches: 7.

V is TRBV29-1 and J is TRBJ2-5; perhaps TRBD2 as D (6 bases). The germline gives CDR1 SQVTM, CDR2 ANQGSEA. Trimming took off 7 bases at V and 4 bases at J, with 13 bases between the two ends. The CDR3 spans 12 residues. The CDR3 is CSAGTDLETQYF. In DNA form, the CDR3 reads TGCAGCGCGGGGACTGACCTAGAGACCCAGTACTTC. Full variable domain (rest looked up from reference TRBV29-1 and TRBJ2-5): SAVISQKPSRDICQRGTSLTIQCQVDSQVTMMFWYRQQPGQSLTLIATANQGSEATYESGFVIDKFPISRPNLTFSTLTVSNMSPEDSSIYLCSAGTDLETQYFGPGTRLLVL.

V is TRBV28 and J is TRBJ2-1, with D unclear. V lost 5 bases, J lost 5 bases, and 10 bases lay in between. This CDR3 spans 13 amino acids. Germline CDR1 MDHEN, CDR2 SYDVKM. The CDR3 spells CASSPWRDNEQFF. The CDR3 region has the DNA TGTGCCAGCAGTCCCTGGAGAGACAATGAGCAGTTCTTC.

The CDR3 spells CASSKGTSGSYEQYF. CDR3 nucleotide sequence: TGTGCCAGCAGTAAAGGGACTAGCGGCTCCTACGAGCAGTACTTC. The chain links TRBV28 to TRBJ2-7; 11 nucleotides match TRBD2. With 5 bases clipped from V and 0 bases from J, the junction kept 3 bases outside the gene matches. The CDR3 loop spans 15 amino acids. Germline CDR1 reads MDHEN; CDR2 reads SYDVKM.

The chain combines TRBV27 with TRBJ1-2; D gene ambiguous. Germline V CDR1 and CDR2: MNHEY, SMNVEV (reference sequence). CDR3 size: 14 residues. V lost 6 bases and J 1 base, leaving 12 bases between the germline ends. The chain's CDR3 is CASRAASDNYGYTF. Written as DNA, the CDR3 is TGTGCCAGCAGAGCCGCCAGCGATAACTATGGCTACACCTTC.

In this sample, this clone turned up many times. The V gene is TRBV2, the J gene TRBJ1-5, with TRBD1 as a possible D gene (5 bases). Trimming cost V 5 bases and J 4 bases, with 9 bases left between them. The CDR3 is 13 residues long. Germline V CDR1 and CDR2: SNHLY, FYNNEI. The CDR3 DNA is TGTGCCAGCAGTCCAGGGTTGAATCAGCCCCAGCATTTT. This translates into CASSPGLNQPQHF.

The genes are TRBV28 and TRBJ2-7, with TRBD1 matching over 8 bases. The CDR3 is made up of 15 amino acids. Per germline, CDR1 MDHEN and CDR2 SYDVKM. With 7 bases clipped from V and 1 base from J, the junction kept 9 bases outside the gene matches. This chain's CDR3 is CASTPRDRPSYEQYF. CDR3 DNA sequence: TGTGCCAGCACCCCCAGGGACAGGCCTTCCTACGAGCAGTACTTC.

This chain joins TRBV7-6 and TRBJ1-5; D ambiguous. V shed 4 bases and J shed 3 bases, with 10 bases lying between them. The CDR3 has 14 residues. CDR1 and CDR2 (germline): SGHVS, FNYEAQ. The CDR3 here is CASSSRVANQPQHF. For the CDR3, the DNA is TGTGCCAGCAGCTCCCGGGTGGCCAATCAGCCCCAGCATTTT.

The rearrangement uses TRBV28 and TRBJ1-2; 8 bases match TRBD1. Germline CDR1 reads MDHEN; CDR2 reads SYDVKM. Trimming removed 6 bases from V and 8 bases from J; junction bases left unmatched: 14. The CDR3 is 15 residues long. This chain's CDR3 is CASRQGALREGGYTF. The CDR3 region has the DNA TGTGCCAGCAGGCAGGGGGCGCTTAGGGAAGGAGGCTACACCTTC.

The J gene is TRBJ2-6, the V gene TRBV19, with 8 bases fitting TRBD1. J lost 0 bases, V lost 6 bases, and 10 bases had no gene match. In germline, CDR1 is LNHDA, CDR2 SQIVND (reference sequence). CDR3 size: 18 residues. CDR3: CASSIYRGVHSGANVLTF. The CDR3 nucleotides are TGTGCCAGTAGCATCTACAGGGGGGTCCACTCTGGGGCCAACGTCCTGACTTTC.

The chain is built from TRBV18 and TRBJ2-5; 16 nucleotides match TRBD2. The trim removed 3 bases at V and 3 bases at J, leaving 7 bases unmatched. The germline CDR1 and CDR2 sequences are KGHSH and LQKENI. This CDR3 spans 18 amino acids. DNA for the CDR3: TGTGCCAGCTCACCCCCGGGACTAGCGGGAGGGTTCAAAGAGACCCAGTACTTC. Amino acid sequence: CASSPPGLAGGFKETQYF. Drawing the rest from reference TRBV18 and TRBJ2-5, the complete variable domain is NAGVMQNPRHLVRRRGQEARLRCSPMKGHSHVYWYRQLPEEGLKFMVYLQKENIIDESGMPKERFSAEFPKEGPSILRIQQVVRGDSAAYFCASSPPGLAGGFKETQYFGPGTRLLVL.

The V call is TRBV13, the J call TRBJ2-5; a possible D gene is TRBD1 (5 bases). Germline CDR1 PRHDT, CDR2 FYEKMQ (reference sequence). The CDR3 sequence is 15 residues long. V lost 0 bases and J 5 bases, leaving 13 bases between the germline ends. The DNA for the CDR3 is TGTGCCAGCAGCTTAGGGGACCAGGGCTGGGAGACCCAGTACTTC. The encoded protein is CASSLGDQGWETQYF. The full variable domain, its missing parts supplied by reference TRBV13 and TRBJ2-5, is AAGVIQSPRHLIKEKRETATLKCYPIPRHDTVYWYQQGPGQDPQFLISFYEKMQSDKGSIPDRFSAQQFSDYHSELNMSSLELGDSALYFCASSLGDQGWETQYFGPGTRLLVL.

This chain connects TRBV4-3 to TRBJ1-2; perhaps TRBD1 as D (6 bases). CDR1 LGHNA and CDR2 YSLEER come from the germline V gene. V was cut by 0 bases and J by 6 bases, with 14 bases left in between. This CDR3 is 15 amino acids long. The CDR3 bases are TGCGCCAGCAGCCAAGATAGAGGGGGGGGCGATGGCTACACCTTC. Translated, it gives CASSQDRGGGDGYTF.

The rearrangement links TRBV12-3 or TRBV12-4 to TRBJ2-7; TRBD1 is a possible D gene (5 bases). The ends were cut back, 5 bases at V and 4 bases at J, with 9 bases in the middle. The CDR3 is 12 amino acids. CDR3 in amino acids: CASSRRVYEQYF. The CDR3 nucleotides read TGTGCCAGCAGTCGCAGGGTTTACGAGCAGTACTTC.

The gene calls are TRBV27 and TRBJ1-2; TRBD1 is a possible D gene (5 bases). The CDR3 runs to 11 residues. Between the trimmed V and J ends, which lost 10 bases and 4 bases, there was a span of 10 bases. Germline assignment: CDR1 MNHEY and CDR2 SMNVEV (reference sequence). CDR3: CATSQGYGYTF. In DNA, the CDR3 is TGTGCCACCAGCCAGGGCTATGGCTACACCTTC.

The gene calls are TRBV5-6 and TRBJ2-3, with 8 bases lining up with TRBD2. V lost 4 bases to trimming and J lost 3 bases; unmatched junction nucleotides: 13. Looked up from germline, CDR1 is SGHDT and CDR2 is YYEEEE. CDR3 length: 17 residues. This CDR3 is CASSLPGLGWNTDTQYF. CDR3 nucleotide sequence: TGTGCCAGCAGCCTTCCGGGACTAGGATGGAATACAGATACGCAGTATTTT.

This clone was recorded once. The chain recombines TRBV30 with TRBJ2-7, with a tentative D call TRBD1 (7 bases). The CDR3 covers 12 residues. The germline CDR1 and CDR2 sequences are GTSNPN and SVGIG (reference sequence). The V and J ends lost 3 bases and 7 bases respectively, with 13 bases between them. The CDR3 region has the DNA TGTGCCTGGAGCGCGGGACAGTTTGAGCAGTACTTC. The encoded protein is CAWSAGQFEQYF.

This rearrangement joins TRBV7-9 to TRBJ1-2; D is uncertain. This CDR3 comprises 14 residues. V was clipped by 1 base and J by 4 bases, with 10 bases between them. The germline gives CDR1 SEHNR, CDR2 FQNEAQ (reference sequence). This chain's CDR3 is CASSLVGQAYGYTF. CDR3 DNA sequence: TGTGCCAGCAGCTTAGTTGGGCAAGCCTATGGCTACACCTTC.

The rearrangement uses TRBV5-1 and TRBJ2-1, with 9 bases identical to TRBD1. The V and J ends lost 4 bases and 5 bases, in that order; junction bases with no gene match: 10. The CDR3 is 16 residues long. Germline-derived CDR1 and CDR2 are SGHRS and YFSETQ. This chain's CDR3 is CASSRGMGQGDNEQFF. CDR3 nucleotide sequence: TGCGCCAGCAGCCGTGGTATGGGACAGGGAGACAATGAGCAGTTCTTC.

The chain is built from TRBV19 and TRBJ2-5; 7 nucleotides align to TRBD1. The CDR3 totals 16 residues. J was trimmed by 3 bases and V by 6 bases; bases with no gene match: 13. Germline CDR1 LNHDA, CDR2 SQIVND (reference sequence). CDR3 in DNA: TGTGCCAGTAGCAGGGACAGCCGGAATTATAAAGAGACCCAGTACTTC. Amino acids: CASSRDSRNYKETQYF.

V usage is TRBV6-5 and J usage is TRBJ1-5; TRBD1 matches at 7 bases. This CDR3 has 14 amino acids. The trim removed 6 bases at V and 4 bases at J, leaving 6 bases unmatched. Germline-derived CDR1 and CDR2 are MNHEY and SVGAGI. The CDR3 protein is CASRPSRGNQPQHF. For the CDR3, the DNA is TGTGCCAGCAGGCCTTCCAGGGGGAATCAGCCCCAGCATTTT.

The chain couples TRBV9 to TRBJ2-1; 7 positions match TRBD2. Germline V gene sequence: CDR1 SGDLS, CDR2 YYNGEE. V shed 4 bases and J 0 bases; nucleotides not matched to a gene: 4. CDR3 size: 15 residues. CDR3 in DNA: TGTGCCAGCAGCAAACGACTAGCCTCCTACAATGAGCAGTTCTTC. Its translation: CASSKRLASYNEQFF.

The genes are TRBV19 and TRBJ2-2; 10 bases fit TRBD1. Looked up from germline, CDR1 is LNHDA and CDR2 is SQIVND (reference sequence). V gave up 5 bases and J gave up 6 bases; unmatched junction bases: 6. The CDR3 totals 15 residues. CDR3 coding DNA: TGTGCCAGTAGTTTTTTAGGACAGGGGGCCGGGGAGCTGTTTTTT. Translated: CASSFLGQGAGELFF.

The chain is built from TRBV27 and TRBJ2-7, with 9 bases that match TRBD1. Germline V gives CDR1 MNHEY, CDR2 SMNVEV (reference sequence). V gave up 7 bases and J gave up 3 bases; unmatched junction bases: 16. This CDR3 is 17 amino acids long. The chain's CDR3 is CASILYGPGQGDYEQYF. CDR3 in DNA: TGTGCCAGCATTCTTTATGGCCCGGGACAGGGCGACTACGAGCAGTACTTC.

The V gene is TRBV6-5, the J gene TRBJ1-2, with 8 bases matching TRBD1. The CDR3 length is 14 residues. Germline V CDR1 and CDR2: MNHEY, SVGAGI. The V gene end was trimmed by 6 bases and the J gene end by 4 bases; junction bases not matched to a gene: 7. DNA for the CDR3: TGTGCCAGCAGCCCAGGGGGCCGGGTCTATGGCTACACCTTC. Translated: CASSPGGRVYGYTF.

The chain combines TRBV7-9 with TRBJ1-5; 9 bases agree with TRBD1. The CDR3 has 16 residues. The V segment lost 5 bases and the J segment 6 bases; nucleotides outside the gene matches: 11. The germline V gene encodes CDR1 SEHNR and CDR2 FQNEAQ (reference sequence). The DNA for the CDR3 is TGTGCCAGCAGCCTTCATACTGGACAGGGGCCTCAGCCCCAGCATTTT. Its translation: CASSLHTGQGPQPQHF.

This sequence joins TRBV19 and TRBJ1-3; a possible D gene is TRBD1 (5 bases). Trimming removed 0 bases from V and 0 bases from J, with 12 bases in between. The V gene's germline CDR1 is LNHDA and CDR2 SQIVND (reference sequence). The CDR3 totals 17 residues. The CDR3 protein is CASSIDIGDSSGNTIYF. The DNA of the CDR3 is TGTGCCAGTAGTATAGATATCGGTGACAGCTCTGGAAACACCATATATTTT.

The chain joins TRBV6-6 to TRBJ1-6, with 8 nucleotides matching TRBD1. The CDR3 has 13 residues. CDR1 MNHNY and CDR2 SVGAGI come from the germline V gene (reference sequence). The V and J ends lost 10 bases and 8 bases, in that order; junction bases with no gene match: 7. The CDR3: CATKEDRDSPLHF. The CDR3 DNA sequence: TGTGCCACCAAAGAGGACAGGGATTCACCCCTCCACTTT.

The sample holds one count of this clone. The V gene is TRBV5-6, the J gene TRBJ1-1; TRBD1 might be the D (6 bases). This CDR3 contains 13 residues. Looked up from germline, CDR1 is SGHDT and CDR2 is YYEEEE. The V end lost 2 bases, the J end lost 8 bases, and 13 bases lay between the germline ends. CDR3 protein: CASSFFRGAEAFF. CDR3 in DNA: TGTGCCAGCAGCTTTTTCAGGGGCGCGGAAGCTTTCTTT.

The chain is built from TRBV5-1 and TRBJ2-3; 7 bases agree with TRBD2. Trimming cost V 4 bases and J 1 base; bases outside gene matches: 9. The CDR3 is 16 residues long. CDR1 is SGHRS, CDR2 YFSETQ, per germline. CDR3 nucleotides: TGCGCCAGCAGCCGAGGACTAGGACCGGGCACAGATACGCAGTATTTT. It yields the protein CASSRGLGPGTDTQYF. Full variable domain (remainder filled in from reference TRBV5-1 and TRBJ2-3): KAGVTQTPRYLIKTRGQQVTLSCSPISGHRSVSWYQQTPGQGLQFLFEYFSETQRNKGNFPGRFSGRQFSNSRSEMNVSTLELGDSALYLCASSRGLGPGTDTQYFGPGTRLTVL.